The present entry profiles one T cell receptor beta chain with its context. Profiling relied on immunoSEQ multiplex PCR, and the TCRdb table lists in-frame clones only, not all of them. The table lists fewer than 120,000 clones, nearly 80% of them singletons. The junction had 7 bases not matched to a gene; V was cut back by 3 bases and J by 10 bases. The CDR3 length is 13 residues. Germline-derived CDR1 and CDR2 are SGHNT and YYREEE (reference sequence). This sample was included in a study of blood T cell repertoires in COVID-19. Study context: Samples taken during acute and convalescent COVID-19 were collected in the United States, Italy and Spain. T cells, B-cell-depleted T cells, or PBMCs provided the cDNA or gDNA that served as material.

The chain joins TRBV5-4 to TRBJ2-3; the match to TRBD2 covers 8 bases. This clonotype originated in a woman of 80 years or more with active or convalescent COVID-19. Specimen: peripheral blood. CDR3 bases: TGTGCCAGCAGCTCGGGGGGGGTTGGCGCGCAGTATTTT. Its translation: CASSSGGVGAQYF.